The 23 T cell receptor beta chains listed next were all sequenced from one sample in a study of beta chain features in type 1 diabetes. Study-level findings and limits: Shorter TCRB CDR3s, moderately but significantly so, marked every one of the four CD4+ subsets in Type 1 diabetes patients.

The whole isolated RNA underwent reverse transcription, so sequencing captured expressed TCRB transcripts. The protocol was immunoSEQ multiplex PCR, while the TCRdb copy is restricted to in-frame clones and leaves out a portion. The sample has roughly 260,000 clones; 9.5% to 13% are singletons. No antigen has been assigned to these receptors. Sequencing input: naive CD4+ T cells from blood. The receptors come from a man younger than 40 with type 1 diabetes.

This rearrangement joins TRBV29-1 to TRBJ2-7; perhaps TRBD1 as D (6 bases). CDR3 size: 15 residues. The V gene lost 7 bases and the J gene lost 2 bases, with 21 bases spanning the gap. The germline V gene encodes CDR1 SQVTM and CDR2 ANQGSEA. The CDR3 DNA reads TGCAGCGCCAAATCTGTCCGGGACACAACCTACGAGCAGTACTTC. Encoded protein: CSAKSVRDTTYEQYF.

This clone appeared a few times. This sequence joins TRBV10-3 and TRBJ2-7, with unresolved D. The CDR3 covers 14 residues. CDR1 ENHRY and CDR2 SYGVKD come from the germline V gene. V was shortened by 2 bases and J by 3 bases, with 11 bases between the two germline ends. DNA for the CDR3: TGTGCCATCAGTGAGCAGTCAACTAACTACGAGCAGTACTTC. Its protein product is CAISEQSTNYEQYF.

The gene calls are TRBV4-3 and TRBJ1-2; unclear D gene. Germline loops: CDR1 LGHNA, CDR2 YSLEER. With 4 bases removed from V and 4 bases from J, the gap between germline ends came to 10 bases. This CDR3 is built from 13 residues. CDR3 sequence: CASSRGEAYGYTF. In DNA, the CDR3 is TGCGCCAGCAGCCGCGGGGAGGCCTATGGCTACACCTTC.

This clone was recorded a few times. The chain couples TRBV7-9 to TRBJ1-3; unclear D gene. This CDR3 spans 14 amino acids. Germline CDR1 reads SEHNR; CDR2 reads FQNEAQ (reference sequence). The germline V and J ends were trimmed by 2 bases and 1 base, with 6 bases remaining between them. CDR3 sequence reads: CASSLRRSGNTIYF. The CDR3 bases are TGTGCCAGCAGCTTACGCCGGTCTGGAAACACCATATATTTT.

The CDR3 nucleotides read TGTGCCACACGTTCTTCCATAAGACAGGAAGACTACGAGCAGTACTTC. Its protein is CATRSSIRQEDYEQYF. V gene TRBV27 combines with J gene TRBJ2-7; TRBD1 might be the D (6 bases). There are 16 residues in the CDR3. Trimming cost V 10 bases and J 3 bases, with 25 bases left between them. The germline V gene encodes CDR1 MNHEY and CDR2 SMNVEV (reference sequence).

Concerning this clone itself: Within the sample, other DNA sequences also encode this same CDR3. V usage is TRBV5-1 and J usage is TRBJ2-3; 8 bases match TRBD2. This CDR3 has 14 amino acids. The junction had 3 bases not matched to a gene; V was cut back by 0 bases and J by 6 bases. Germline CDR1 SGHRS, CDR2 YFSETQ. The CDR3 loop is CASSLAPGGDTQYF. As DNA, the CDR3 is TGCGCCAGCAGCTTGGCCCCGGGGGGGGATACGCAGTATTTT.

A few counts support this clone. V usage is TRBV5-1 and J usage is TRBJ2-7; 7 bases fit TRBD1. The CDR3 has 12 amino acids. CDR1 is SGHRS and CDR2 is YFSETQ in the germline V gene. V lost 3 bases, J lost 5 bases, and 2 bases stayed unmatched. The CDR3: CASSSQGDEQYF. In nucleotides, the CDR3 is TGCGCCAGCAGCTCGCAGGGGGACGAGCAGTACTTC.

This sequence joins TRBV25-1 and TRBJ2-3, with 7 bases fitting TRBD2. J gave up 2 bases and V 1 base, and 6 bases lay outside the gene matches. The CDR3 extends over 16 amino acids. Germline V gene sequence: CDR1 MGHDK, CDR2 SYGVNS. The CDR3 DNA reads as TGTGCCAGCAGTGAATTACAGCGGGGTTTCACAGATACGCAGTATTTT. Protein sequence: CASSELQRGFTDTQYF.

This clone occurred a few times. The genes are TRBV28 and TRBJ2-3; 8 nucleotides align to TRBD2. Germline V gene lookup returns CDR1 MDHEN and CDR2 SYDVKM. This CDR3 contains 12 residues. Trimming at V came to 11 bases and at J to 9 bases, leaving 10 bases not matched to a gene. The CDR3 nucleotides read TGTGCCGCGGCCGGGGGGGCGGAGACGCAGTATTTT. Protein product: CAAAGGAETQYF.

This clone was counted a few times. This chain links TRBV7-2 with TRBJ2-1; D perhaps matches TRBD2 (6 bases). CDR3 size: 13 residues. Germline values: CDR1 SGHTA, CDR2 FQGNSA. V was shortened by 4 bases and J by 4 bases, with 8 bases between the two germline ends. CDR3: CASSSGTYNEQFF. The CDR3 DNA reads as TGTGCCAGCAGCTCGGGGACTTACAATGAGCAGTTCTTC. Full variable domain (outside the CDR3, taken from reference TRBV7-2 and TRBJ2-1): GAGVSQSPSNKVTEKGKDVELRCDPISGHTALYWYRQSLGQGLEFLIYFQGNSAPDKSGLPSDRFSAERTGGSVSTLTIQRTQQEDSAVYLCASSSGTYNEQFFGPGTRLTVL.

The rearrangement links TRBV30 to TRBJ1-2; D gene uncertain. CDR3 length: 14 amino acids. Germline assignment: CDR1 GTSNPN and CDR2 SVGIG (reference sequence). V was clipped by 4 bases and J by 0 bases, with 12 bases between them. CDR3 residues: CAWTPEAANYGYTF. In DNA form, the CDR3 reads TGTGCCTGGACCCCTGAGGCAGCTAACTATGGCTACACCTTC.

In this sample, this clone turned up a few times. This chain joins TRBV5-6 and TRBJ2-5; 12 positions match TRBD2. The CDR3 is made up of 15 amino acids. Germline trimming cut 4 bases from V and 5 bases from J; bases unmatched to any gene: 6. Germline V gene lookup returns CDR1 SGHDT and CDR2 YYEEEE. The CDR3 DNA is TGTGCCAGCAGCCGCGGACTAGCGGGGATGGAGACCCAGTACTTC. Amino acids: CASSRGLAGMETQYF.

The V call is TRBV7-2, the J call TRBJ1-6; 8 bases match TRBD1. Germline CDR1 and CDR2: SGHTA and FQGNSA. This CDR3 has 15 residues. V lost 2 bases to trimming and J lost 10 bases; unmatched junction nucleotides: 7. The CDR3 region is CASSLQGAVGSPLHF. The CDR3 nucleotides read TGTGCCAGCAGCTTACAGGGGGCGGTGGGATCACCCCTCCACTTT.

This clone has just a few counts. Different DNA sequences within this sample yield the same CDR3. This chain joins TRBV30 and TRBJ2-3; 7 bases fit TRBD2. The CDR3 runs 13 residues. J lost 4 bases, V lost 2 bases, and 3 bases had no gene match. The germline V gene encodes CDR1 GTSNPN and CDR2 SVGIG (reference sequence). The DNA of the CDR3 is TGTGCCTGGAGTACGGGGGGACCAGATACGCAGTATTTT. Translation: CAWSTGGPDTQYF. The full variable domain, in which reference TRBV30 and TRBJ2-3 provide the parts outside the CDR3, is SQTIHQWPATLVQPVGSPLSLECTVEGTSNPNLYWYRQAAGRGLQLLFYSVGIGQISSEVPQNLSASRPQDRQFILSSKKLLLSDSGFYLCAWSTGGPDTQYFGPGTRLTVL.

This chain joins TRBV7-8 and TRBJ2-5, with 7 positions matching TRBD2. Germline lookup yields CDR1 SGHVS and CDR2 FQNEAQ. V trimming: 3 bases; J trimming: 5 bases; junction bases outside the gene matches: 9. The CDR3 is 15 amino acids. The CDR3 DNA reads as TGTGCCAGCAGCTTCTCGCGACTAGCAGGGGAGACCCAGTACTTC. This codes for CASSFSRLAGETQYF.

The chain joins TRBV15 to TRBJ2-1, with D maybe TRBD2 (6 bases). This CDR3 is 12 amino acids long. CDR1 is LNHNV, CDR2 YYDKDF, per germline (reference sequence). The germline V and J ends were trimmed by 0 bases and 15 bases, with 12 bases remaining between them. The CDR3 is CATSRDPGVVFF. The CDR3, as DNA: TGTGCCACCAGCAGAGATCCGGGGGTTGTGTTCTTC.

This clone was observed a handful of times. The V gene is TRBV7-2, the J gene TRBJ2-7; D unclear. Germline lookup yields CDR1 SGHTA and CDR2 FQGNSA. V lost 4 bases to trimming and J lost 5 bases, with 6 bases between them. The CDR3 has 11 amino acids. The CDR3 is CASSSRDEQYF. As DNA, the CDR3 is TGTGCCAGCAGCTCACGAGACGAGCAGTACTTC. Full variable domain (remainder filled in from reference TRBV7-2 and TRBJ2-7): GAGVSQSPSNKVTEKGKDVELRCDPISGHTALYWYRQSLGQGLEFLIYFQGNSAPDKSGLPSDRFSAERTGGSVSTLTIQRTQQEDSAVYLCASSSRDEQYFGPGTRLTVT.

V usage is TRBV14 and J usage is TRBJ2-3; 8 bases are a match to TRBD2. V was pared by 2 bases and J by 4 bases, with 5 bases of the junction left unmatched. The CDR3 extends over 15 amino acids. CDR1 is SGHDN and CDR2 is FVKESK in the germline V gene. The CDR3 region has the DNA TGTGCCAGCAGCCAACTGCGGGGGGACTCAGATACGCAGTATTTT. Its translation: CASSQLRGDSDTQYF.

The chain carries TRBV9 and TRBJ1-4; TRBD1 might be the D (5 bases). V was trimmed by 3 bases and J by 5 bases, leaving 8 bases between them. CDR1 and CDR2 from the germline V gene are SGDLS and YYNGEE. The CDR3 consists of 13 residues. The CDR3 loop is CASSGGLNEKLFF. The DNA of the CDR3 is TGTGCCAGCAGCGGGGGCTTGAATGAAAAACTGTTTTTT.

This clone was recorded a few times. V is TRBV2 and J is TRBJ2-1; D remains ambiguous. The CDR3 is made up of 11 amino acids. Trimming cost V 2 bases and J 10 bases, with 6 bases left between them. Germline CDR1 reads SNHLY; CDR2 reads FYNNEI. The CDR3 spells CASSEFSEQFF. CDR3 coding DNA: TGTGCCAGCAGTGAATTCTCGGAGCAGTTCTTC. Supplemented by reference TRBV2 and TRBJ2-1, the full variable domain reads EPEVTQTPSHQVTQMGQEVILRCVPISNHLYFYWYRQILGQKVEFLVSFYNNEISEKSEIFDDQFSVERPDGSNFTLKIRSTKLEDSAMYFCASSEFSEQFFGPGTRLTVL.

This clone was picked up one time. This chain uses TRBV5-5 with TRBJ2-5; 10 bases map to TRBD2. The CDR3 runs 15 residues. CDR1 is SGHKS and CDR2 is YYEKEE in the germline V gene (reference sequence). V lost 4 bases and J lost 5; bases outside the gene matches: 8. The CDR3 sequence: CASSPGLAGAETQYF. The CDR3 nucleotides read TGTGCCAGCAGCCCTGGGCTAGCGGGGGCCGAGACCCAGTACTTC.

This chain uses TRBV7-2 with TRBJ2-5; D may be TRBD2 (8 bases). In germline, CDR1 is SGHTA, CDR2 FQGNSA. Between the trimmed V and J ends, which lost 5 bases and 7 bases, there was a span of 20 bases. The length of the CDR3 is 15 residues. In nucleotides, the CDR3 is TGTGCCAGCAGCCCACGGGGGACTAGGGACAGGACCCAGTACTTC. It codes for CASSPRGTRDRTQYF.

The CDR3: CASSTGGEQYF. DNA of the CDR3: TGTGCCAGCAGTACCGGGGGAGAGCAGTACTTC. The chain employs TRBV2 and TRBJ2-7; D perhaps matches TRBD2 (6 bases). This CDR3 contains 11 residues. Germline lookup yields CDR1 SNHLY and CDR2 FYNNEI. Trimming took 5 bases from V and 7 from J, leaving 9 bases between them.